These T cell receptor beta chains were read from a single sample in a study of T cells in Graves' hyperthyroidism and ophthalmopathy. TCRdb ran MiXCR on the multiplex PCR reads and lists one entry per CDR3 protein. The profile shows over 700,000 distinct CDR3 sequences, 35% to 45% of them singletons. The sample taken for sequencing was blood. The receptor source for this set is a man between 18 and 35 years old with Graves' hyperthyroidism. CDR3s include the opening cysteine and the closing phenylalanine or tryptophan. Each record gives: V gene, D gene, clone size, J gene, CDR3 DNA, CDR3 protein. The D gene is left open where the match is weak. Not all rows give a size; the values are once, few, many and, for expanded clones, a class.

V: TRBV20-1
D: .
size: .
J: TRBJ2-7
DNA: TGCAGTGCTAGAAGGCGGCAGGGGGGACCCTACGAGCAGTACTTC
CDR3: CSARRRQGGPYEQYF

V: TRBV19
D: .
size: many
J: TRBJ1-6
DNA: TGTGCCAGTACCTCAACGGACAGTATGAGTTCACCCCTCCACTTT
CDR3: CASTSTDSMSSPLHF

V: TRBV9
D: .
size: .
J: TRBJ2-7
DNA: TGTGCCAGCAGCGCCGGATCGGGGCCCACCTACGAGCAGTACTTC
CDR3: CASSAGSGPTYEQYF

V: TRBV2
D: .
size: .
J: TRBJ2-7
DNA: TGTGCCAGCAGTGAACAGGGCTCACCCTACGAGCAGTACTTC
CDR3: CASSEQGSPYEQYF

V: TRBV11-2
D: TRBD2
size: .
J: TRBJ2-7
DNA: TGTGCCAGCAGCCGTGGGGGGACTAGCGGGAGATACGAGCAGTACTTC
CDR3: CASSRGGTSGRYEQYF

V: TRBV9
D: .
size: few
J: TRBJ2-7
DNA: TGTGCCAGCAGCGTGGACGAAGCAGCCTACGAGCAGTACTTC
CDR3: CASSVDEAAYEQYF

V: TRBV2
D: .
size: many
J: TRBJ1-3
DNA: TGTGCCAGCAGTGCACCCTCTGGAAACACCATATATTTT
CDR3: CASSAPSGNTIYF

V: TRBV6-5
D: TRBD1
size: few
J: TRBJ1-1
DNA: TGTGCCAGCAGTTTCTTACAGGGGGTCACTGAAGCTTTCTTT
CDR3: CASSFLQGVTEAFF

V: TRBV10-3
D: .
size: .
J: TRBJ2-1
DNA: TGTGCCATCAGTGAGGTGGTAGATTACAATGAGCAGTTCTTC
CDR3: CAISEVVDYNEQFF

V: TRBV20-1
D: TRBD1
size: .
J: TRBJ2-2
DNA: TGCAGTGCTAGAAGGACAGGGGGCTACACCGGGGAGCTGTTTTTT
CDR3: CSARRTGGYTGELFF

V: TRBV9
D: .
size: few
J: TRBJ1-1
DNA: TGTGCCAGCAGCGTGGGGGGGGTAGGGAACACTGAAGCTTTCTTT
CDR3: CASSVGGVGNTEAFF

V: TRBV9
D: .
size: .
J: TRBJ2-3
DNA: TGTGCCAGCAGCGTAGGGGATACGCAGTATTTT
CDR3: CASSVGDTQYF

V: TRBV7-2
D: TRBD1
size: few
J: TRBJ1-1
DNA: TGTGCCAGCAGTTACGCCGGGACAGGGGGCACTGAAGCTTTCTTT
CDR3: CASSYAGTGGTEAFF

V: TRBV15
D: .
size: .
J: TRBJ1-3
DNA: TGTGCCACCAGCAGAGATCCGGGACTAGCCATATATTTT
CDR3: CATSRDPGLAIYF

V: TRBV29-1
D: .
size: .
J: TRBJ2-3
DNA: TGCAGCGTTGCCCTCCCGGGAGATACGCAGTATTTT
CDR3: CSVALPGDTQYF

V: TRBV7-9
D: .
size: few
J: TRBJ1-1
DNA: TGTGCCAGCAGCTGGTGGACAGCACTCGCTCTGAACACTGAAGCTTTCTTT
CDR3: CASSWWTALALNTEAFF

V: TRBV10-3
D: .
size: many
J: TRBJ1-5
DNA: TGTGCCATCACTCAAGGGGCAGGAGATCAGCCCCAGCATTTT
CDR3: CAITQGAGDQPQHF

V: TRBV12-3/TRBV12-4
D: .
size: .
J: TRBJ2-3
DNA: TGTGCCAGCAGTTTATCCTTCGGACTCCAGGACATAGATACGCAGTATTTT
CDR3: CASSLSFGLQDIDTQYF

V: TRBV6-5
D: TRBD2
size: .
J: TRBJ2-7
DNA: TGTGCCAGCAGTTCCGGACTAGCCTTCGAGCAGTACTTC
CDR3: CASSSGLAFEQYF

V: TRBV20-1
D: TRBD1
size: many
J: TRBJ1-2
DNA: TGCAGTGCTAAGACAGGGAACTATGGCTACACCTTC
CDR3: CSAKTGNYGYTF

V: TRBV9
D: .
size: .
J: TRBJ1-4
DNA: TGTGCCAGCAGCGCAGAGGGGAATGAAAAACTGTTTTTT
CDR3: CASSAEGNEKLFF

V: TRBV29-1
D: TRBD2
size: once
J: TRBJ2-7
DNA: TGCAGCGTTGAGCTAGCGGGACCCGTCCACGAGCAGTACTTC
CDR3: CSVELAGPVHEQYF

V: TRBV19
D: .
size: .
J: TRBJ1-1
DNA: TGTGCCACCTCAAGGCCACTCCTGAACACTGAAGCTTTCTTT
CDR3: CATSRPLLNTEAFF

V: TRBV20-1
D: .
size: .
J: TRBJ1-2
DNA: TGCAGTGCTAACATTCAACAAGCTAACTATGGCTACACCTTC
CDR3: CSANIQQANYGYTF

V: TRBV27
D: .
size: few
J: TRBJ2-5
DNA: TGTGCCAGCAGTTTATACCAGGGTGAGACCCAGTACTTC
CDR3: CASSLYQGETQYF

V: TRBV19
D: TRBD1
size: many
J: TRBJ1-1
DNA: TGTGCCAGTAGCAGGACAGGGTTAACTGAAGCTTTCTTT
CDR3: CASSRTGLTEAFF

V: TRBV15
D: .
size: .
J: TRBJ2-5
DNA: TGTGCCACCAGCAGAGACTACCCGGGCCGGGACCAAGAGACCCAGTACTTC
CDR3: CATSRDYPGRDQETQYF

V: TRBV15
D: .
size: many
J: TRBJ1-5
DNA: TGTGCCACCAGCATCGGGACAAGCACCAATCAGCCCCAGCATTTT
CDR3: CATSIGTSTNQPQHF

V: TRBV7-9
D: TRBD1
size: many
J: TRBJ2-7
DNA: TGTGCCAGCAGCCATACGGGACAGGGGTCCTACGAGCAGTACTTC
CDR3: CASSHTGQGSYEQYF